The 18 T cell receptor beta chains below come from one sample, sequenced in a study of cytomegalovirus exposure and HLA in healthy donors. Libraries were prepared by immunoSEQ multiplex PCR; TCRdb keeps only in-frame clonotypes and omits some of them. The sample holds around 190,000 clones, less than 85% seen once. The sample comprised PBMCs. These receptors were obtained from a man aged 18 to 29 in good health and CMV-seropositive.

This rearrangement joins TRBV18 to TRBJ2-1; tentative D call: TRBD2 (6 bases). The CDR3 is 13 amino acids. V dropped 2 bases and J dropped 6 bases, with 8 bases sitting between them. Germline assignment: CDR1 KGHSH and CDR2 LQKENI. The CDR3 nucleotides read TGTGCCAGCTCACCAGGGACTTTCAATGAGCAGTTCTTC. It is translated as CASSPGTFNEQFF.

In this sample, this clone turned up once. This chain joins TRBV29-1 and TRBJ2-3; TRBD2 matches 7 bases. The CDR3 has 13 amino acids. Germline V lookup: CDR1 SQVTM, CDR2 ANQGSEA. The CDR3 spells CSWRESETDTQYF. Here the CDR3 DNA reads TGCAGTTGGCGGGAGAGTGAGACAGATACGCAGTATTTT.

The gene calls are TRBV11-2 and TRBJ2-3; TRBD2 aligns across 8 bases. Germline values: CDR1 SGHAT, CDR2 FQNNGV. V shed 0 bases, J shed 11 bases, and the junction held 10 bases outside the gene matches. This CDR3 has 15 residues. The CDR3 DNA follows: TGTGCCAGCAGCTTAGATCGGGGGGGGGCGCATGGGCAGTATTTT. It encodes CASSLDRGGAHGQYF.

The gene calls are TRBV4-1 and TRBJ2-6; 10 positions agree with TRBD1. Per germline, CDR1 MGHRA and CDR2 YSYEKL. CDR3 length: 22 residues. V shed 0 bases, J shed 0 bases, and the junction held 14 bases outside the gene matches. This CDR3 reads CASSQETWDRGAGGSGANVLTF. The CDR3 nucleotides read TGCGCCAGCAGCCAAGAGACCTGGGACAGGGGAGCAGGCGGCTCTGGGGCCAACGTCCTGACTTTC.

The chain is built from TRBV6-5 and TRBJ2-2, with TRBD1 as a possible D gene (6 bases). CDR3 size: 15 residues. Trimming removed 7 bases from V and 7 bases from J, with 19 bases in between. In germline, CDR1 is MNHEY, CDR2 SVGAGI. DNA for the CDR3: TGTGCCAGCATGATTACAGGGCGGGTAGACGGGGAGCTGTTTTTT. Translating it yields CASMITGRVDGELFF.

The V call is TRBV5-4, the J call TRBJ2-3; 13 bases are shared with TRBD2. J was trimmed by 2 bases and V by 0 bases; bases with no gene match: 9. CDR3 length equals 19 residues. Germline CDR1 is SGHNT and CDR2 is YYREEE (reference sequence). In DNA form, the CDR3 reads TGTGCCAGCAGCTTGGTACTAGCGGGAGGGCCTGGGACCACAGATACGCAGTATTTT. It encodes CASSLVLAGGPGTTDTQYF.

This rearrangement joins TRBV5-1 to TRBJ1-4; D is perhaps TRBD1 (5 bases). Trimming took 0 bases from V and 6 from J, leaving 6 bases between them. The CDR3 spans 13 residues. Germline V gives CDR1 SGHRS, CDR2 YFSETQ. The CDR3 DNA sequence: TGCGCCAGCAGCTTGGCCAGGGATGAAAAACTGTTTTTT. The encoded protein is CASSLARDEKLFF. The full variable domain, its missing parts supplied by reference TRBV5-1 and TRBJ1-4, is KAGVTQTPRYLIKTRGQQVTLSCSPISGHRSVSWYQQTPGQGLQFLFEYFSETQRNKGNFPGRFSGRQFSNSRSEMNVSTLELGDSALYLCASSLARDEKLFFGSGTQLSVL.

The chain uses TRBV9 and TRBJ2-3; TRBD1 aligns across 7 bases. The germline gives CDR1 SGDLS, CDR2 YYNGEE. With V trimmed by 4 bases and J by 1 base, 6 bases remained unmatched. The CDR3 covers 15 residues. CDR3 sequence (DNA): TGTGCCAGCAGCCCGCGACAGGGTGGCACAGATACGCAGTATTTT. This sequence encodes CASSPRQGGTDTQYF.

This clone was observed a single time. The chain carries TRBV12-5 and TRBJ2-7; 10 positions agree with TRBD1. V gave up 0 bases and J gave up 4 bases; unmatched junction bases: 15. Germline V gene sequence: CDR1 LGHNT, CDR2 FRNRAP. The CDR3 loop spans 19 amino acids. CDR3 amino acids: CASGLVPFSPGQGSYEQYF. In nucleotides, the CDR3 is TGTGCTAGTGGTTTGGTACCTTTTTCACCGGGACAGGGGTCGTACGAGCAGTACTTC.

The V gene is TRBV20-1, the J gene TRBJ1-2; no firm D call. The CDR3 loop spans 9 amino acids. Per the germline V gene, CDR1 is DFQATT and CDR2 is SNEGSKA (reference sequence). Trimming removed 5 bases from V and 12 bases from J, with 10 bases in between. CDR3 DNA sequence: TGCAGTGCTGCTCCAGGTCACACCTTC. It codes for CSAAPGHTF.

The chain carries TRBV5-1 and TRBJ1-2, with 8 bases fitting TRBD1. J was trimmed by 4 bases and V by 0 bases; bases with no gene match: 5. The germline V gene encodes CDR1 SGHRS and CDR2 YFSETQ. The CDR3 is 15 amino acids. CDR3 residues: CASSLADRAVYGYTF. The CDR3 DNA sequence: TGCGCCAGCAGCTTGGCGGACAGGGCTGTCTATGGCTACACCTTC.

In this sample, this clone turned up a few times. This specimen includes other DNA sequences encoding the same CDR3. This chain connects TRBV6-1 to TRBJ2-7, with 14 bases lining up with TRBD2. The V gene end was trimmed by 3 bases and the J gene end by 4 bases; junction bases not matched to a gene: 2. Germline lookup yields CDR1 MNHNS and CDR2 SASEGT. CDR3 length equals 15 residues. CDR3 loop: CASSEGTSGSYEQYF. The CDR3 DNA reads TGTGCCAGCAGTGAGGGGACTAGCGGGAGTTACGAGCAGTACTTC.

This chain uses TRBV28 with TRBJ2-7; D unresolved. CDR3 length: 11 residues. V was shortened by 3 bases and J by 4 bases, with 4 bases between the two germline ends. Germline CDR1 and CDR2: MDHEN and SYDVKM. The CDR3 bases are TGTGCCAGCAGTTTCGGGTACGAGCAGTACTTC. This translates into CASSFGYEQYF.

The V gene is TRBV6-1, the J gene TRBJ2-5; 12 bases match TRBD2. The CDR3 has 14 residues. J lost 4 bases, V lost 6 bases, and 3 bases had no gene match. Germline assignment: CDR1 MNHNS and CDR2 SASEGT. As DNA, the CDR3 is TGTGCCAGCAGGAGACTAGCGGGAGCAGAGACCCAGTACTTC. It translates to CASRRLAGAETQYF.

The chain links TRBV5-6 to TRBJ1-2, with TRBD1 matching 8 bases. The V and J ends lost 4 bases and 0 bases, in that order; junction bases with no gene match: 5. Germline CDR1 is SGHDT and CDR2 is YYEEEE. There are 15 residues in the CDR3. As DNA, the CDR3 is TGTGCCAGCAGCACTGGGACAGGAGCTAACTATGGCTACACCTTC. Protein product: CASSTGTGANYGYTF.

The DNA for the CDR3 is TGCGCCAGCAGTGAAAGGGGGTCGTACACTGAAGCTTTCTTT. Translated: CASSERGSYTEAFF. V is TRBV5-1 and J is TRBJ1-1; D is perhaps TRBD1 (6 bases). V lost 5 bases and J 3 bases, leaving 14 bases between the germline ends. CDR3 length equals 14 residues. Germline V gene lookup returns CDR1 SGHRS and CDR2 YFSETQ.

The count of this clone is one. V usage is TRBV27 and J usage is TRBJ2-3; 8 bases are shared with TRBD1. The germline V gene has CDR1 MNHEY and CDR2 SMNVEV (reference sequence). This CDR3 comprises 14 residues. The J segment lost 2 bases and the V segment lost 8 bases, leaving 6 bases of the junction unmatched. The CDR3 loop reads CASSAGGVTDTQYF. The CDR3 DNA reads as TGTGCCAGCTCTGCAGGGGGCGTCACAGATACGCAGTATTTT.

The chain uses TRBV6-1 and TRBJ2-7, with 7 bases matching TRBD1. The CDR3 has 12 amino acids. V dropped 6 bases and J dropped 6; count of bases not matched to a gene: 5. The germline CDR1 and CDR2 sequences are MNHNS and SASEGT. The CDR3, as DNA: TGTGCCAGCAGGGGACAGACAGGCGAGCAGTACTTC. Protein sequence: CASRGQTGEQYF.